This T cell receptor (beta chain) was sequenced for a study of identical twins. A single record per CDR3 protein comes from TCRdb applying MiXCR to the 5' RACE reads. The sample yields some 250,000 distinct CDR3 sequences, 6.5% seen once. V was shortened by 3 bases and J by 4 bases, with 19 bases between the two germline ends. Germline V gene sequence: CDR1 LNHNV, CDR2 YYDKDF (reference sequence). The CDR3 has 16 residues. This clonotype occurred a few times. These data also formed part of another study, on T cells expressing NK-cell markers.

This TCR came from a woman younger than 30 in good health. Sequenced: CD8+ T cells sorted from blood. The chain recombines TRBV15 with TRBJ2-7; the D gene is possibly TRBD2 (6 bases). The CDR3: CATSRLEVGGGYEQYF. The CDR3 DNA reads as TGTGCCACCAGCAGGTTGGAGGTGGGCGGAGGGTACGAGCAGTACTTC.